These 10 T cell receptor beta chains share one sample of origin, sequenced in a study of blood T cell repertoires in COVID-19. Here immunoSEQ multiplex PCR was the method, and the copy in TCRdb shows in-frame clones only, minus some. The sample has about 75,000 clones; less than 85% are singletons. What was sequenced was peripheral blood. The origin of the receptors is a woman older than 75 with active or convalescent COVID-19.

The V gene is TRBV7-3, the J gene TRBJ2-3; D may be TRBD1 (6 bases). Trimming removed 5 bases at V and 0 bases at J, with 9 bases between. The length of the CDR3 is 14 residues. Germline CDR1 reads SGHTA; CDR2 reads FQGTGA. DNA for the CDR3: TGTGCCAGCAGCCTTGGGACAAGCACAGATACGCAGTATTTT. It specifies CASSLGTSTDTQYF.

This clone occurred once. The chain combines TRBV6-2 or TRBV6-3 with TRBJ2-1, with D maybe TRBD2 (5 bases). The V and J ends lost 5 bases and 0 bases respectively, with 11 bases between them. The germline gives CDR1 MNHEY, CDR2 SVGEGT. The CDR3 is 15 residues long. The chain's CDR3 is CASSHSGSSYNEQFF. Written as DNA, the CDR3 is TGTGCCAGCAGTCACAGCGGAAGCTCCTACAATGAGCAGTTCTTC.

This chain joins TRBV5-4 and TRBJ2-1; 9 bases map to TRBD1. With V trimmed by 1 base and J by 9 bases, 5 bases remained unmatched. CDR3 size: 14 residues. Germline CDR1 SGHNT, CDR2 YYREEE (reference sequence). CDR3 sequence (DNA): TGTGCCAGCAGCTTGACCCGGGACAGGGTTGAGCAGTTCTTC. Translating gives CASSLTRDRVEQFF.

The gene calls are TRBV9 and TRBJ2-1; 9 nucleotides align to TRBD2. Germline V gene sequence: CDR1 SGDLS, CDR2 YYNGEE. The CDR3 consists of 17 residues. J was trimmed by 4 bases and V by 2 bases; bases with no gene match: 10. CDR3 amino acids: CASSVREGPPGYNEQFF. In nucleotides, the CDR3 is TGTGCCAGCAGCGTGCGGGAGGGCCCGCCGGGATACAATGAGCAGTTCTTC. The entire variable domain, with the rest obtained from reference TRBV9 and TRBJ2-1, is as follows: DSGVTQTPKHLITATGQRVTLRCSPRSGDLSVYWYQQSLDQGLQFLIQYYNGEERAKGNILERFSAQQFPDLHSELNLSSLELGDSALYFCASSVREGPPGYNEQFFGPGTRLTVL.

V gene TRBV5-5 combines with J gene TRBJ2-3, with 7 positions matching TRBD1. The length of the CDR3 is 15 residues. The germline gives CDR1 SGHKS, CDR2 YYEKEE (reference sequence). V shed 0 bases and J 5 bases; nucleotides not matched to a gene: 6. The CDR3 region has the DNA TGTGCCAGCAGCTTGGTCCGACAGGGACGAGATACGCAGTATTTT. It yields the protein CASSLVRQGRDTQYF.

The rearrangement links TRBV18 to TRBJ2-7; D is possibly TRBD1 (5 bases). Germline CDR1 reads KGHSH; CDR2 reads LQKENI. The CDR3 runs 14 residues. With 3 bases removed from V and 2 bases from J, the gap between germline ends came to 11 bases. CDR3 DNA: TGTGCCAGCTCACCGGGTCCGGACACCTACGAGCAGTACTTC. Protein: CASSPGPDTYEQYF.

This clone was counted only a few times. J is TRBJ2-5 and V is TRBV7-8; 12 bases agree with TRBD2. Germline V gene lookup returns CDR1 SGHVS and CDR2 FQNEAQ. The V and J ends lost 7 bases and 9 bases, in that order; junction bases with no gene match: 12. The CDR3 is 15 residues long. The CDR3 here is CASIPTSGSYGAQYF. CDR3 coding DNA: TGTGCCAGCATCCCGACTAGCGGGAGTTATGGGGCCCAGTACTTC.

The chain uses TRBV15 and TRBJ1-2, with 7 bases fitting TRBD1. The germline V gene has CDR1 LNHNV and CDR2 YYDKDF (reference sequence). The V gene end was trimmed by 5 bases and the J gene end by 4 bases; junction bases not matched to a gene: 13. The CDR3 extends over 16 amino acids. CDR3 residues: CATSPLLEGQIYGYTF. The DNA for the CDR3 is TGTGCCACCAGCCCTCTCCTAGAGGGACAGATCTATGGCTACACCTTC.

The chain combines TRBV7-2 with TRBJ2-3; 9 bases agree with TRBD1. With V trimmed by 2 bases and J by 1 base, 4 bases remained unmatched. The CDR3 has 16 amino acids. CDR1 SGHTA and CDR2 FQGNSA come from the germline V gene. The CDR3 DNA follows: TGTGCCAGCAGCTTATGGGGACAGGGTGGCACAGATACGCAGTATTTT. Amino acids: CASSLWGQGGTDTQYF.

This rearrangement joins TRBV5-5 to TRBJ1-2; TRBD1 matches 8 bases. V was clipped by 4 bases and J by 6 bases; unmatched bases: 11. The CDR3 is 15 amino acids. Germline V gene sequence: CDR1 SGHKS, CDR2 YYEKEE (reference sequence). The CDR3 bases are TGTGCCAGCAGCGCCGCCCCTACGGACAGGGATGGCTACACCTTC. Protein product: CASSAAPTDRDGYTF.